Sequencing of this T cell receptor (beta chain) was carried out in a study of blood T cell repertoires in COVID-19. About the research overall: T cells, B-cell-depleted T cells, or PBMCs supplied cDNA or gDNA.

The CDR3 totals 14 residues. Germline V lookup: CDR1 MNHNY, CDR2 SVGAGI (reference sequence). With 0 bases clipped from V and 6 bases from J, the junction kept 4 bases outside the gene matches. In the original analysis: Amplified reference gene primers provided the basis for estimating nucleated cell counts. The repertoire was sequenced with immunoSEQ multiplex PCR; TCRdb's copy has only in-frame clones and lacks some. V, J and clone size are those of that table, while D and trimming were read from the DNA. This sample carries 100,000 to 150,000 clones, just under 85% of them seen once, and the ten largest clones take roughly 17%.

The rearrangement links TRBV6-6 to TRBJ1-2, with 7 nucleotides matching TRBD1. The sequencing sample was made of peripheral blood. This receptor was identified in a woman between 50 and 59 years old with acute or convalescent COVID-19. The CDR3 DNA reads TGTGCCAGCAGTTACTCAGGGACAGTTGATGGCTACACCTTC. This codes for CASSYSGTVDGYTF.